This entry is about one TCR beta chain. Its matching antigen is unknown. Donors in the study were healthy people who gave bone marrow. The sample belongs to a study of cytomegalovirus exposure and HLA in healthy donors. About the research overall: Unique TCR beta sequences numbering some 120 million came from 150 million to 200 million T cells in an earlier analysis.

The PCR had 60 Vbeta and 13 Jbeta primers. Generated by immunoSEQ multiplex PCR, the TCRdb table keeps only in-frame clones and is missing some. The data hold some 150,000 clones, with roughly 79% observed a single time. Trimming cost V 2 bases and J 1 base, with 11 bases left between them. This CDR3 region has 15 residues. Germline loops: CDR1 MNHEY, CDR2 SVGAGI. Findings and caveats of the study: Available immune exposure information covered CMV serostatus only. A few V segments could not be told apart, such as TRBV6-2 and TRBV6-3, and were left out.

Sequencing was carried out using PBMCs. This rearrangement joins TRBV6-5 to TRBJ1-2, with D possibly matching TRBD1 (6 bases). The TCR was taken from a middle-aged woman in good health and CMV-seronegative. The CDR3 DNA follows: TGTGCCAGCAGTTACCTCCAACAGGGTAACTATGGCTACACCTTC. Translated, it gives CASSYLQQGNYGYTF.